These T cell receptor beta chains were read from a single sample in a study of OX40 agonist ivuxolimab in advanced cancers. Measured with immunoSEQ multiplex PCR; TCRdb has only the in-frame clones, and not every one. The sample yields 75,000 to 95,000 clones, 92% seen once. Sequencing used CD4+ or CD8+ T cells sorted from blood, obtained in a trial of the OX40 agonist ivuxolimab. The origin of the receptors is an adult with an advanced solid tumor such as melanoma, head and neck, liver or kidney cancer. Both conserved end residues are part of each CDR3. Fields, in order: J gene, V gene, clone size, D gene, CDR3 DNA, CDR3 protein. D genes are given only for firm matches. Expanded clones are given a class, and other clones once, few, many or no size at all.

>TRBJ1-1|TRBV7-2|-|TRBD1
TGTGCCAGCAGCTCCCGACAGGGGGGCACTGAAGCTTTCTTT
CASSSRQGGTEAFF
>TRBJ2-1|TRBV7-6|-|-
TGTGCCAGCAGAGTAGCGGTTGGCAATGAGCAGTTCTTC
CASRVAVGNEQFF
>TRBJ1-1|TRBV18|-|-
TGTGCCAGCTCACCACAGGAGAACACTGAAGCTTTCTTT
CASSPQENTEAFF
>TRBJ1-2|TRBV14|-|-
TGTGCCAGCAGCCAAGTAGCCGGACACACTATCTATGGCTACACCTTC
CASSQVAGHTIYGYTF
>TRBJ2-7|TRBV5-1|once|-
TGCGCCAGCAGCTTGGAGGGGGTCCACGAGCAGTACTTC
CASSLEGVHEQYF
>TRBJ2-3|TRBV18|-|TRBD2
TGTGCCAGCTCACCACGGGGTCGGGGACTAGCGGGAGGAGGGGACACAGATACGCAGTATTTT
CASSPRGRGLAGGGDTDTQYF
>TRBJ2-2|TRBV6-1|-|-
TGTGCCAGCAGTTATGGCGGGGAGCTGTTTTTT
CASSYGGELFF
>TRBJ2-1|TRBV30|-|TRBD2
TGTGCCTGGAGTGTAAAAGCGGGAGGGCACCGTCCTTACAATGAGCAGTTCTTC
CAWSVKAGGHRPYNEQFF
>TRBJ2-6|TRBV5-1|-|-
TGCGCCAGCAGCTCCGGACCGAGCCCTGGGGCCAACGTCCTGACTTTC
CASSSGPSPGANVLTF
>TRBJ1-6|TRBV30|-|-
TGTGCCTGGAGTGTACCCAGCTCCTATAATTCACCCCTCCACTTT
CAWSVPSSYNSPLHF
>TRBJ2-1|TRBV9|-|TRBD2
TGTGCCAGCAACCTAGCGGGCCCCTACAATGAGCAGTTCTTC
CASNLAGPYNEQFF
>TRBJ1-5|TRBV5-1|-|TRBD1
TGCGCCAGCAGCCCGGGGGGACAGGGCCAGGGGGGGCCCCAGCATTTT
CASSPGGQGQGGPQHF
>TRBJ1-3|TRBV27|-|-
TGTGCCAGCATCCAGGACAGAAACTCTGGAAACACCATATATTTT
CASIQDRNSGNTIYF
>TRBJ1-4|TRBV19|-|-
TGTGCCAGTAGTATAGATGGGCAGGGGTTTGCAACTAATGAAAAACTGTTTTTT
CASSIDGQGFATNEKLFF
>TRBJ2-3|TRBV7-6|-|-
TGTGCCAGCAGCCTCTACGGTGGGGCGGGGCGCACAGATACGCAGTATTTT
CASSLYGGAGRTDTQYF
>TRBJ2-3|TRBV5-1|-|-
TGCGCCAGCAGCTTGGGATCCTACACAGATACGCAGTATTTT
CASSLGSYTDTQYF
>TRBJ2-1|TRBV2|once|TRBD2
TGTGCCAGCAGTGAAAGGGGACTAGGGGACAATGAGCAGTTCTTC
CASSERGLGDNEQFF
>TRBJ1-6|TRBV5-6|-|TRBD1
TGTGCCAGCAGCTCAGGGGGCGTGTGGGATTCACCCCTCCACTTT
CASSSGGVWDSPLHF
>TRBJ1-1|TRBV7-9|-|-
TGTGCCAGCAGTACTGGGGTGAACACTGAAGCTTTCTTT
CASSTGVNTEAFF
>TRBJ1-5|TRBV19|-|-
TGTGCCAGCAAGGACACTAGCAATCAGCCCCAGCATTTT
CASKDTSNQPQHF
>TRBJ1-3|TRBV7-9|-|-
TGTGCCAGCACCCCCCCGCTTGCCAACTCGGGCGGAAACACCATATATTTT
CASTPPLANSGGNTIYF
>TRBJ1-1|TRBV4-1|-|-
TGCGCCAGCAGCCAAAACCCTAGTGTCGACAGTGGGAACACTGAAGCTTTCTTT
CASSQNPSVDSGNTEAFF
>TRBJ2-1|TRBV30|-|TRBD2
TGTGCCTGGAGTGTACGCGGGAGCCCGGTTTTAGGCAATGAGCAGTTCTTC
CAWSVRGSPVLGNEQFF
>TRBJ2-2|TRBV5-1|-|-
TGCGCCAGCAGACTTGGGACACAAAACACCGGGGAGCTGTTTTTT
CASRLGTQNTGELFF
>TRBJ2-3|TRBV5-1|-|-
TGCGCCAGCAGCTTGGGGCAGGTAGACACAGATACGCAGTATTTT
CASSLGQVDTDTQYF
>TRBJ2-7|TRBV7-9|-|-
TGTGCCAGCAGCTCCCGGCGGGGTGACGAGCAGTACTTC
CASSSRRGDEQYF
>TRBJ2-7|TRBV7-9|-|TRBD2
TGTGCCAGCAGCTATTACGGGGGAGGGGAGCAGTACTTC
CASSYYGGGEQYF
>TRBJ2-7|TRBV5-1|-|TRBD1
TGCGCCAGCAGCTGGACACAGGGGTGGTACGAGCAGTACTTC
CASSWTQGWYEQYF
>TRBJ1-1|TRBV6-1|-|-
TGTGCCAGCAGTGAAGGGGGGGGCTACACTGAAGCTTTCTTT
CASSEGGGYTEAFF
>TRBJ2-7|TRBV6-5|-|TRBD2
TGTGCCAGCAGTACAGGACTAGCAAGGAGGAAGCAGTACTTC
CASSTGLARRKQYF
>TRBJ1-2|TRBV11-2|-|TRBD1
TGTGCCAGCAGCTTAGATCATAGCGGGGGACAGTATGGCTACACCTTC
CASSLDHSGGQYGYTF
>TRBJ2-1|TRBV6-1|-|TRBD1
TGTGCCAGCAGTGAAGAGGGGGCCCTACACATCTACAATGAGCAGTTCTTC
CASSEEGALHIYNEQFF
>TRBJ2-3|TRBV5-1|-|-
TGCGCCAGCAGCCCCCGAGGTAGCACAGATACGCAGTATTTT
CASSPRGSTDTQYF
>TRBJ1-1|TRBV10-1|-|-
TGCGCCAGCAGTGATTCGGGTTACACTGAAGCTTTCTTT
CASSDSGYTEAFF
>TRBJ2-7|TRBV30|-|TRBD1
TGTGCCTGGGGGACAGGGGATGGGAGATACGAGCAGTACTTC
CAWGTGDGRYEQYF
>TRBJ2-7|TRBV11-2|-|-
TGTGCCAGCAGCTCGGACCTTCGGAAGCAGTACTTC
CASSSDLRKQYF
>TRBJ2-5|TRBV18|-|-
TGTGCCAGCTCACCACCCGCCTGGGGGCGCGGACAAGAGACCCAGTACTTC
CASSPPAWGRGQETQYF
>TRBJ2-3|TRBV18|-|-
TGTGCCAGCTCACCACCAGGGCAGCCCACAGATACGCAGTATTTT
CASSPPGQPTDTQYF
>TRBJ2-1|TRBV5-4|-|-
TGTGCCAGCAGCTTGGTAGCACCCAACAATGAGCAGTTCTTC
CASSLVAPNNEQFF
>TRBJ1-2|TRBV30|-|TRBD1
TGTGCCTGGAGGGGACCAGGGACAGGTTATGGCTACACCTTC
CAWRGPGTGYGYTF
>TRBJ2-7|TRBV10-3|-|-
TGTGCCATCAGTGAGTCGAGGTCAGGTTCCGGGGGCGAGCAGTACTTC
CAISESRSGSGGEQYF
>TRBJ2-7|TRBV12-5|-|TRBD1
TGTGCTAGTGGTTTGGTGTTGGACAGGGGACACGAGCAGTACTTC
CASGLVLDRGHEQYF
>TRBJ2-7|TRBV19|-|TRBD1
TGTGCCAGTAGTCTTGACAGGGCCTACGAGCAGTACTTC
CASSLDRAYEQYF
>TRBJ2-7|TRBV18|-|-
TGTGCCAGCTCACCGGGTTCCCCCTACGAGCAGTACTTC
CASSPGSPYEQYF
>TRBJ1-2|TRBV30|-|-
TGTGCCTGGGGCTCCGTAGGGGGTGGCTACACCTTC
CAWGSVGGGYTF
>TRBJ1-6|TRBV5-1|-|TRBD1
TGCGCCAGCAGCTTGGAGACAGGGGGCAATAATTCACCCCTCCACTTT
CASSLETGGNNSPLHF
>TRBJ1-1|TRBV6-1|-|-
TGTGCCAGCAGTGAATCGGTTAGGACTGAAGCTTTCTTT
CASSESVRTEAFF
>TRBJ1-1|TRBV5-1|-|-
TGCGCCAGCAGCGGAACCGAGACAGGAGGGAACACTGAAGCTTTCTTT
CASSGTETGGNTEAFF
>TRBJ2-1|TRBV29-1|-|-
TGCAGCGTCGGTCGGCGGGAAGATAAGCAGTTCTTC
CSVGRREDKQFF
>TRBJ1-2|TRBV7-9|-|-
TGTGCCAGCAGCTTGATGTCTGCGGGGGGCCTGGAAGGCTACACCTTC
CASSLMSAGGLEGYTF
>TRBJ2-2|TRBV2|-|TRBD1
TGTGCCAGCAGTGAACTCACAGGGGGTAGGAGCACCGGGGAGCTGTTTTTT
CASSELTGGRSTGELFF
>TRBJ2-4|TRBV7-9|-|TRBD1
TGTGCCAGCAGCTTAGTCGGGGTGACAGGGGCAGCCAAAAACATTCAGTACTTC
CASSLVGVTGAAKNIQYF
>TRBJ2-5|TRBV14|-|-
TGTGCCAGCAGCCCCCAGCGGAACCAAGAGACCCAGTACTTC
CASSPQRNQETQYF
>TRBJ1-1|TRBV5-4|-|-
TGTGCCAGCAGCGCAGGGCCATGGACTGAAGCTTTCTTT
CASSAGPWTEAFF
>TRBJ2-1|TRBV7-2|-|TRBD2
TGTGCCAGCAGCTTAGCCATGACTAGCGGGGGGGCCGGAAATGAGCAGTTCTTC
CASSLAMTSGGAGNEQFF
>TRBJ1-2|TRBV30|-|-
TGTGCCTGGAGGGGGGACCTGGGGGCGAGTGGCTACACCTTC
CAWRGDLGASGYTF